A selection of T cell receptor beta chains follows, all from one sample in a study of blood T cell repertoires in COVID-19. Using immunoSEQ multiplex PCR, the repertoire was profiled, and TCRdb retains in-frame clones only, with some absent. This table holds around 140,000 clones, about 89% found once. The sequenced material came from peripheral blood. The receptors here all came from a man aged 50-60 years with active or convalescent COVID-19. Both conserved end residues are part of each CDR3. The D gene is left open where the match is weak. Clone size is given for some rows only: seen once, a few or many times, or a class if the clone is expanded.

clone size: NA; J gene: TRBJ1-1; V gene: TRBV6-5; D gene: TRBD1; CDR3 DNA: TGTGCCAGCAGCCTGGGGGACAGGGGCACTGAAGCTTTCTTT; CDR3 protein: CASSLGDRGTEAFF
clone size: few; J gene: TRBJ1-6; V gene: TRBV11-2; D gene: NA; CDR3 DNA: TGTGCCAGCAGCTCTAGCCCTAATTCACCCCTCCACTTT; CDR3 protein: CASSSSPNSPLHF
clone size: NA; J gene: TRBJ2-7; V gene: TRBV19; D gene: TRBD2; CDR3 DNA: TGTGCCAGTAGTATATCGCGGGAGAGCTCCTACGAGCAGTACTTC; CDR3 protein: CASSISRESSYEQYF
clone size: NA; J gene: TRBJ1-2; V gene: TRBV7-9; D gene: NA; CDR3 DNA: TGTGCCAGCAGCTTAGATTCGGTTGGCTACACCTTC; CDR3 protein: CASSLDSVGYTF
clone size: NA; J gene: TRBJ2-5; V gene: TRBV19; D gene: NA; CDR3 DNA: TGTGCCAGTAGTATAGGGGTCACAGGAGGGTACCAAGAGACCCAGTACTTC; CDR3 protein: CASSIGVTGGYQETQYF
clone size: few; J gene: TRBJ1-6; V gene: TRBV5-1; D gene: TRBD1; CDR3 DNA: TGCGCCAGCAGCTACACCGGGACAGATATCAATTCACCCCTCCACTTT; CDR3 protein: CASSYTGTDINSPLHF
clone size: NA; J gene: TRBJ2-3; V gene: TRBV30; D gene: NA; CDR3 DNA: TGTGCCTGGAGTGACATTCGCGATACGCAGTATTTT; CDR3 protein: CAWSDIRDTQYF
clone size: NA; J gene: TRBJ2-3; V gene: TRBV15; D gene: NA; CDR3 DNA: TGTGCCACCAGCATATCCGTCTCGAGGGCAGATACGCAGTATTTT; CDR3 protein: CATSISVSRADTQYF
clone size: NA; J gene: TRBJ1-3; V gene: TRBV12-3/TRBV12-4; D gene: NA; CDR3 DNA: TGTGCCAGCAGTTTGAGGGGAAACACCATATATTTT; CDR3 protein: CASSLRGNTIYF
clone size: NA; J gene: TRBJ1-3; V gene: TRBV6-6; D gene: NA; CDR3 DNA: TGTGCCAGCACTATCAAGAGACAGGCTGGAAACACCATATATTTT; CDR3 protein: CASTIKRQAGNTIYF
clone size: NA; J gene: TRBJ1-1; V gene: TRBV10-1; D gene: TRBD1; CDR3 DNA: TGCGCCAGCAGTGAGTATGGGACAGGAGACGTGAACACTGAAGCTTTCTTT; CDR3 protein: CASSEYGTGDVNTEAFF
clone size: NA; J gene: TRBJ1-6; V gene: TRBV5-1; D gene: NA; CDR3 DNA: TGCGCCAGCAGCTTGGAGACACCGCTCCGGTCACCCCTCCACTTT; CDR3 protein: CASSLETPLRSPLHF
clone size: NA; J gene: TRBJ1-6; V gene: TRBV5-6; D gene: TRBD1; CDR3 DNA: TGTGCCAGCAGCCCACTGGGACAGGGGGTCTATAATTCACCCCTCCACTTT; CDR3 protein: CASSPLGQGVYNSPLHF
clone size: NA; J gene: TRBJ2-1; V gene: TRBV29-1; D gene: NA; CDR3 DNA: TGCAGCGTTTCCTACCTAACAGGGTACGAGCAGTTCTTC; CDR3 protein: CSVSYLTGYEQFF
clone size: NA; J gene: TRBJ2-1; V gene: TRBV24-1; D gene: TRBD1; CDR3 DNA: TGTGCCTCCAGTGATGCGGGTCAGGGGGATAGAAATGAGCAGTTCTTC; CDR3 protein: CASSDAGQGDRNEQFF
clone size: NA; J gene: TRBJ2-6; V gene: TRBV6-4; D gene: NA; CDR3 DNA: TGTGCCAGCAGTGCGGGGTCCCCCTCTGGGGCCAACGTCCTGACTTTC; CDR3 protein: CASSAGSPSGANVLTF
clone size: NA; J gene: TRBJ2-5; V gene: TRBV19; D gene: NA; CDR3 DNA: TGTGCCACGAAACAGGGAGCTTGGGAGACCCAGTACTTC; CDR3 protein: CATKQGAWETQYF
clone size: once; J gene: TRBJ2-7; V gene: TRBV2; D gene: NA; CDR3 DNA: TGTGCCAGCAGTGAAAGCGTCATTCCAACGCTCTACGAGCAGTACTTC; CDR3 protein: CASSESVIPTLYEQYF
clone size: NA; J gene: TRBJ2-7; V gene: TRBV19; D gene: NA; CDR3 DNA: TGTGCCAGTAGCCAAAGGGGTTCTACACCGGGGGAGTACTTC; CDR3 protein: CASSQRGSTPGEYF
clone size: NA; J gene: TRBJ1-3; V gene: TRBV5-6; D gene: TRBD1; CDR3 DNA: TGTGCCAGCAGCTTACAAGACAGGGGGAGCTCTGGAAACACCATATATTTT; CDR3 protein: CASSLQDRGSSGNTIYF